This T cell receptor (beta chain) was found in a study of vaccination and CD4 T cells after COVID-19. In the study overall: Controls used CEFX viral epitopes (positive), HIV-1 Nef peptides (negative), or no peptide.

This sample's treatment: roughly ten-day PBMC culture with coronavirus spike peptide pools or control peptides (ViraFEST assay). Following expansion of antigen-specific T cells with peptide pools, ViraFEST then sequenced TCRs. The sample holds a few counts of this clonotype. Antigen unknown. Sequencing of cultured CD4+ T cell DNA used the Oncomine TCR Beta short-read assay. It was from cultured CD4+ T cells that genomic DNA was extracted. TCRdb re-analysed the PCR reads in MiXCR, keeping a single row per CDR3 protein. The sample contains 25,000 or so distinct CDR3 sequences, about 53% of which appear only once. This CDR3 region has 15 residues. V lost 6 bases and J lost 3; bases outside the gene matches: 7.

The TCR sequence derives from a human donor who had recovered from COVID-19. The rearrangement joins TRBV12-3 or TRBV12-4 to TRBJ2-3; 9 bases are shared with TRBD2. The source material was CD4+ T cells from blood, cultured in vitro. The CDR3, as DNA: TGTGCCAGCAGCCTTGGACTAGCGCAAACAGATACGCAGTATTTT. It codes for CASSLGLAQTDTQYF.